The rows below give T cell receptor beta chains drawn from one sample of a study of blood T cell repertoires in COVID-19. TCRdb keeps only in-frame clones here, not all; method: immunoSEQ multiplex PCR. The repertoire includes roughly 200,000 clones, approximately 81% of them detected once, and roughly 7.9% sits in the top ten. Source material: peripheral blood. The receptors come from a woman aged 80 or older with acute or convalescent COVID-19. The CDR3 runs from the conserved cysteine through the conserved F or W. The D gene is left open where the match is weak. Some rows mark clone size as missing; the rest say once, few, many or name a class of expanded clone.

CDR3nt: TGTGCCAGCAGCTTGACTAGCGGGAGCCGGGAGACCCAGTACTTC; CDR3aa: CASSLTSGSRETQYF; j_gene: TRBJ2-5; abundance: few; v_gene: TRBV5-4; d_gene: TRBD2
CDR3nt: TGCAGCGGCCGGGACAGCAAAAACATTCAGTACTTC; CDR3aa: CSGRDSKNIQYF; j_gene: TRBJ2-4; abundance: NA; v_gene: TRBV29-1; d_gene: TRBD1
CDR3nt: TGTGCCAGCAGTGAAGGTCCCGGGAACTATGGCTACACCTTC; CDR3aa: CASSEGPGNYGYTF; j_gene: TRBJ1-2; abundance: NA; v_gene: TRBV6-1; d_gene: NA
CDR3nt: TGTGCCAGCAGCCTCCCCGTTGGGGGGACTGAGCAGTTCTTC; CDR3aa: CASSLPVGGTEQFF; j_gene: TRBJ2-1; abundance: NA; v_gene: TRBV7-9; d_gene: NA
CDR3nt: TGCGCCAGCAGCTCGGACAGGGAGGGTGACACCATATATTTT; CDR3aa: CASSSDREGDTIYF; j_gene: TRBJ1-3; abundance: once; v_gene: TRBV5-1; d_gene: TRBD1
CDR3nt: TGTGCCATCATGGAGGGACAGGTGAGCTCTGGGGCCAACGTCCTGACTTTC; CDR3aa: CAIMEGQVSSGANVLTF; j_gene: TRBJ2-6; abundance: NA; v_gene: TRBV24-1; d_gene: TRBD1
CDR3nt: TGTGCCTGGCAACAGGGGGCTCGCACCGGGGAGCTGTTTTTT; CDR3aa: CAWQQGARTGELFF; j_gene: TRBJ2-2; abundance: NA; v_gene: TRBV30; d_gene: TRBD1
CDR3nt: TGTGCCAGCAGTTTGAGGGGGAAATACACCATATATTTT; CDR3aa: CASSLRGKYTIYF; j_gene: TRBJ1-3; abundance: NA; v_gene: TRBV6-6; d_gene: NA
CDR3nt: TGTGCCAGCAGCCTCTTTGGAGATCAGCCCCAGCATTTT; CDR3aa: CASSLFGDQPQHF; j_gene: TRBJ1-5; abundance: once; v_gene: TRBV6-2/TRBV6-3; d_gene: NA
CDR3nt: TGTGCCAGCAGCTTAGAACGGGAGCGTGGGCTAACAGATACGCAGTATTTT; CDR3aa: CASSLERERGLTDTQYF; j_gene: TRBJ2-3; abundance: NA; v_gene: TRBV7-6; d_gene: NA
CDR3nt: TGTGCCAGCAGTTACTCTTCTAGCGGGGTCTACAATGAGCAGTTCTTC; CDR3aa: CASSYSSSGVYNEQFF; j_gene: TRBJ2-1; abundance: NA; v_gene: TRBV6-5; d_gene: TRBD2
CDR3nt: TGCAGCGGAGACAGCAACATGAACACTGAAGCTTTCTTT; CDR3aa: CSGDSNMNTEAFF; j_gene: TRBJ1-1; abundance: NA; v_gene: TRBV29-1; d_gene: NA
CDR3nt: TGTGCCAGCAGGAGGGGACAGGCGAACACCGGGGAGCTGTTTTTT; CDR3aa: CASRRGQANTGELFF; j_gene: TRBJ2-2; abundance: NA; v_gene: TRBV2; d_gene: TRBD1
CDR3nt: TGTGCCAGCTCGTTGCTACCGGGGTCTTATGGCTACACCTTC; CDR3aa: CASSLLPGSYGYTF; j_gene: TRBJ1-2; abundance: NA; v_gene: TRBV18; d_gene: NA
CDR3nt: TGTGCCAGCAGCCTCTCCGGCGGGACTAGCACAGATACGCAGTATTTT; CDR3aa: CASSLSGGTSTDTQYF; j_gene: TRBJ2-3; abundance: NA; v_gene: TRBV11-2; d_gene: NA
CDR3nt: TGTGCCACCAGGGGCAGCTCTGGGGCCAACGTCCTGACTTTC; CDR3aa: CATRGSSGANVLTF; j_gene: TRBJ2-6; abundance: NA; v_gene: TRBV19; d_gene: NA
CDR3nt: TGTGCCAGCAGTTTATATGAGACAGGATTTAATAATTCACCCCTCCACTTT; CDR3aa: CASSLYETGFNNSPLHF; j_gene: TRBJ1-6; abundance: NA; v_gene: TRBV27; d_gene: NA
CDR3nt: TGTGCCAGCAGTCAGCGGGGGGGCGGAGGCACAGATACGCAGTATTTT; CDR3aa: CASSQRGGGGTDTQYF; j_gene: TRBJ2-3; abundance: NA; v_gene: TRBV4-2; d_gene: TRBD2
CDR3nt: TGTGCCAGCAGCTTAGTCGAAAGGGGGAGCTACACCTTC; CDR3aa: CASSLVERGSYTF; j_gene: TRBJ1-2; abundance: NA; v_gene: TRBV7-9; d_gene: NA
CDR3nt: TGCGCCAGCAGCCAAGATGCGAGTGAGCTCACTGAAGCTTTCTTT; CDR3aa: CASSQDASELTEAFF; j_gene: TRBJ1-1; abundance: NA; v_gene: TRBV4-1; d_gene: NA
CDR3nt: TGTGCCAGCAGCCCACCCCGGACAGGGATCACCGGGGAGCTGTTTTTT; CDR3aa: CASSPPRTGITGELFF; j_gene: TRBJ2-2; abundance: once; v_gene: TRBV5-4; d_gene: TRBD1
CDR3nt: TGTGCTAGTGCCTCGATGGGAGGGGGGTACAATGAGCAGTTCTTC; CDR3aa: CASASMGGGYNEQFF; j_gene: TRBJ2-1; abundance: NA; v_gene: TRBV12-5; d_gene: NA
CDR3nt: TGCGCCAGCCAGAATCTCGAGGACCAGAGCGAGGACTACAAAAACATTCAGTACTTC; CDR3aa: CASQNLEDQSEDYKNIQYF; j_gene: TRBJ2-4; abundance: NA; v_gene: TRBV23-1; d_gene: NA
CDR3nt: TGTGCCAGCAGTGAACAGGGGGCCTCCTCTGGAAACACCATATATTTT; CDR3aa: CASSEQGASSGNTIYF; j_gene: TRBJ1-3; abundance: few; v_gene: TRBV6-1; d_gene: TRBD1
CDR3nt: TGTGCCAGCAGCCTGACAGATAACTATGGCTACACCTTC; CDR3aa: CASSLTDNYGYTF; j_gene: TRBJ1-2; abundance: NA; v_gene: TRBV6-5; d_gene: NA
CDR3nt: TGTGCCTGGAGCGCATCTGGGCCAGGGTATCAGCCCCAGCATTTT; CDR3aa: CAWSASGPGYQPQHF; j_gene: TRBJ1-5; abundance: NA; v_gene: TRBV30; d_gene: NA
CDR3nt: TGTGCCAGCAGCCCTGGACAGGGTTATGGCTACACCTTC; CDR3aa: CASSPGQGYGYTF; j_gene: TRBJ1-2; abundance: NA; v_gene: TRBV3-1/TRBV3-2; d_gene: TRBD1
CDR3nt: TGTGCCAGTAGTATTCAGGGACAGCAAGAGACCGGGGAGCTGTTTTTT; CDR3aa: CASSIQGQQETGELFF; j_gene: TRBJ2-2; abundance: NA; v_gene: TRBV19; d_gene: TRBD1
CDR3nt: TGTGCCAGCAGTGCCAACAGGGATACCCAGGGGAATCAGCCCCAGCATTTT; CDR3aa: CASSANRDTQGNQPQHF; j_gene: TRBJ1-5; abundance: NA; v_gene: TRBV6-1; d_gene: NA
CDR3nt: TGTGCCAGCAGTTACTCGGGGGCCCGAGACAATGAGCAGTTCTTC; CDR3aa: CASSYSGARDNEQFF; j_gene: TRBJ2-1; abundance: NA; v_gene: TRBV6-5; d_gene: NA
CDR3nt: TGCAGCGTTGCCGGTTCGCCGACCTACGAGCAGTACTTC; CDR3aa: CSVAGSPTYEQYF; j_gene: TRBJ2-7; abundance: NA; v_gene: TRBV29-1; d_gene: NA
CDR3nt: TGCAGCGCTAATAGCGGCAACAATGAGCAGTTCTTC; CDR3aa: CSANSGNNEQFF; j_gene: TRBJ2-1; abundance: NA; v_gene: TRBV29-1; d_gene: NA
CDR3nt: TGTGCCACCAGTGATAATTTAGGGGCGAGCTCCTATAATTCACCCCTCCACTTT; CDR3aa: CATSDNLGASSYNSPLHF; j_gene: TRBJ1-6; abundance: NA; v_gene: TRBV24-1; d_gene: NA
CDR3nt: TGTGCCGGGAGGGGTATTGACTATGGCTACACCTTC; CDR3aa: CAGRGIDYGYTF; j_gene: TRBJ1-2; abundance: NA; v_gene: TRBV6-6; d_gene: NA
CDR3nt: TGTGCCAGTAGTATTCCGTCCTCTGGGGCCAACGTCCTGACTTTC; CDR3aa: CASSIPSSGANVLTF; j_gene: TRBJ2-6; abundance: NA; v_gene: TRBV19; d_gene: NA
CDR3nt: TGTGCCAGCAGCCAAGTGGGGGCAAATGAAAAACTGTTTTTT; CDR3aa: CASSQVGANEKLFF; j_gene: TRBJ1-4; abundance: NA; v_gene: TRBV3-1/TRBV3-2; d_gene: NA
CDR3nt: TGTGCCAGCACGGGGTGGGGGGGCCTTAACTATGGCTACACCTTC; CDR3aa: CASTGWGGLNYGYTF; j_gene: TRBJ1-2; abundance: NA; v_gene: TRBV6-5; d_gene: NA
CDR3nt: TGTGCCAGCAGCTTAACTAGAACCGGGGAGCTGTTTTTT; CDR3aa: CASSLTRTGELFF; j_gene: TRBJ2-2; abundance: NA; v_gene: TRBV7-2; d_gene: NA
CDR3nt: TGTGCCGCCTCCCCAGGGGGCGGGAATCAGCCCCAGCATTTT; CDR3aa: CAASPGGGNQPQHF; j_gene: TRBJ1-5; abundance: NA; v_gene: TRBV6-5; d_gene: TRBD1
CDR3nt: TGTGCCAGCAGTGAATTTATCTATAGCTCCTACAATGAGCAGTTCTTC; CDR3aa: CASSEFIYSSYNEQFF; j_gene: TRBJ2-1; abundance: NA; v_gene: TRBV25-1; d_gene: NA
CDR3nt: TGTGCCAGCAGCTTAGCGGTAGCGGGAGTCTCCTACGAGCAGTACTTC; CDR3aa: CASSLAVAGVSYEQYF; j_gene: TRBJ2-7; abundance: NA; v_gene: TRBV7-9; d_gene: TRBD2
CDR3nt: TGTGCCAGCAGCGTAGTCTCGGGTGAAAAACTGTTTTTT; CDR3aa: CASSVVSGEKLFF; j_gene: TRBJ1-4; abundance: NA; v_gene: TRBV9; d_gene: NA
CDR3nt: TGTGCCAGCAGCACCACAGGGAGAGAGACCCAGTACTTC; CDR3aa: CASSTTGRETQYF; j_gene: TRBJ2-5; abundance: NA; v_gene: TRBV9; d_gene: NA
CDR3nt: TGTGCCAGCAGCCGCGACAGAGTCTCCTACAATGAGCAGTTCTTC; CDR3aa: CASSRDRVSYNEQFF; j_gene: TRBJ2-1; abundance: NA; v_gene: TRBV3-1/TRBV3-2; d_gene: NA
CDR3nt: TGCGCCAGCAGCACCGACAGCCCACGAAATTCACCCCTCCACTTT; CDR3aa: CASSTDSPRNSPLHF; j_gene: TRBJ1-6; abundance: NA; v_gene: TRBV5-1; d_gene: NA
CDR3nt: TGTGCCAGCTCACCAGGAGGCACCCTGAACACTGAAGCTTTCTTT; CDR3aa: CASSPGGTLNTEAFF; j_gene: TRBJ1-1; abundance: NA; v_gene: TRBV18; d_gene: NA
CDR3nt: TGTGCCAGCAGCCTGGGTCGGGAGCATCAGCCCCAGCATTTT; CDR3aa: CASSLGREHQPQHF; j_gene: TRBJ1-5; abundance: NA; v_gene: TRBV28; d_gene: NA
CDR3nt: TGTGCCAGCAGCCCCATCCGGGGGGGGTTGTCTGGAAACACCATATATTTT; CDR3aa: CASSPIRGGLSGNTIYF; j_gene: TRBJ1-3; abundance: NA; v_gene: TRBV3-1/TRBV3-2; d_gene: NA